One and the same sample provided the 30 T cell receptor beta chains below, sequenced in a study of T cell responses to AZD1222 COVID-19 vaccine (dated by TCRdb to about 2021). Library prep was done by the immunoSEQ multiplex PCR assay. The table was pulled from immuneACCESS by TCRdb, which kept in-frame rearrangements only. Such tables lose some clones; where checked, under half of the loss comes from unresolved V genes, and the rest has no known cause. Present in this sample are about 120,000 clones, less than 90% of which were seen just once. 2% to 2.5% of the sample comes from the top ten. What the time point label conveys for this sample: baseline before first vaccination. The sequencing used peripheral blood, collected on day 0 of AZD1222 vaccination. The receptors here all came from an adult in good health.

The chain is built from TRBV27 and TRBJ1-1, with 10 bases matching TRBD1. From germline, CDR1 is MNHEY and CDR2 SMNVEV (reference sequence). The CDR3 is 14 residues long. Trimming took 6 bases from V and 5 from J; bases not matched to a gene: 6. For the CDR3, the DNA is TGTGCCAGCAGGCGGGACAGGGGTGGGACTGAAGCTTTCTTT. This codes for CASRRDRGGTEAFF.

The gene calls are TRBV5-1 and TRBJ1-5; 10 bases match TRBD1. Germline V gene lookup returns CDR1 SGHRS and CDR2 YFSETQ. With 3 bases clipped from V and 9 bases from J, the junction kept 6 bases outside the gene matches. The CDR3 loop spans 14 amino acids. CDR3 DNA sequence: TGCGCCAGCAGCTCCGGGACAGGGGACGTGCCCCAGCATTTT. It yields the protein CASSSGTGDVPQHF.

The rearrangement joins TRBV2 to TRBJ1-5; D perhaps matches TRBD1 (5 bases). Germline lookup yields CDR1 SNHLY and CDR2 FYNNEI. The germline V and J ends were trimmed by 7 bases and 2 bases, with 15 bases remaining between them. The CDR3 runs 15 residues. The CDR3 bases are TGTGCCAGCAAGGGAAGGGGCGCGGGCAATCAGCCCCAGCATTTT. Translation: CASKGRGAGNQPQHF.

The J gene is TRBJ1-6, the V gene TRBV27, with D unresolved. CDR1 and CDR2 (germline): MNHEY, SMNVEV (reference sequence). The CDR3 is 15 residues long. The V gene lost 5 bases and the J gene lost 0 bases, with 8 bases spanning the gap. The chain's CDR3 is CASSTGISYNSPLHF. The CDR3 nucleotides read TGTGCCAGCAGTACGGGGATCTCCTATAATTCACCCCTCCACTTT.

This clone came up once. The V and J genes are TRBV19 and TRBJ2-1; 9 bases are shared with TRBD2. V gave up 1 base and J gave up 9 bases; unmatched junction bases: 13. Germline V gene lookup returns CDR1 LNHDA and CDR2 SQIVND (reference sequence). The CDR3 extends over 17 amino acids. The CDR3 DNA reads TGTGCCAGTAGTATAGGGGGCGGGAGGGCCTTGGTTGCTGAGCAGTTCTTC. Protein sequence: CASSIGGGRALVAEQFF. Looking up the rest from reference TRBV19 and TRBJ2-1 gives the full variable domain: DGGITQSPKYLFRKEGQNVTLSCEQNLNHDAMYWYRQDPGQGLRLIYYSQIVNDFQKGDIAEGYSVSREKKESFPLTVTSAQKNPTAFYLCASSIGGGRALVAEQFFGPGTRLTVL.

This clone was observed a single time. The V and J genes are TRBV5-4 and TRBJ2-7; perhaps TRBD1 as D (5 bases). V was cut by 2 bases and J by 4 bases, with 13 bases left in between. CDR3 size: 14 residues. Germline loops: CDR1 SGHNT, CDR2 YYREEE (reference sequence). DNA for the CDR3: TGTGCCAGCAGCTTAGGGGCTGCTGAATACGAGCAGTACTTC. This translates into CASSLGAAEYEQYF. Complete variable domain (other parts from reference TRBV5-4 and TRBJ2-7): ETGVTQSPTHLIKTRGQQVTLRCSSQSGHNTVSWYQQALGQGPQFIFQYYREEENGRGNFPPRFSGLQFPNYSSELNVNALELDDSALYLCASSLGAAEYEQYFGPGTRLTVT.

This clone was seen a single time. The rearrangement links TRBV30 to TRBJ2-5; D may correspond to TRBD1 or TRBD2 (5 bases each). The CDR3 extends over 12 amino acids. Per germline, CDR1 GTSNPN and CDR2 SVGIG (reference sequence). V lost 5 bases, J lost 5 bases, and 12 bases lay in between. The CDR3 loop is CAWGETVETQYF. The CDR3 bases are TGTGCCTGGGGGGAGACAGTGGAGACCCAGTACTTC.

This clone appeared a single time. The rearrangement links TRBV5-6 to TRBJ1-6; 9 bases are a match to TRBD1. The CDR3 contains 15 residues. CDR1 and CDR2 (germline): SGHDT, YYEEEE. V was pared by 2 bases and J by 7 bases, with 4 bases of the junction left unmatched. CDR3 protein: CASSFRQGENSPLHF. The CDR3 nucleotides read TGTGCCAGCAGCTTCCGACAGGGGGAGAATTCACCCCTCCACTTT. Combining the CDR3 with reference TRBV5-6 and TRBJ1-6 gives the whole variable domain DAGVTQSPTHLIKTRGQQVTLRCSPKSGHDTVSWYQQALGQGPQFIFQYYEEEERQRGNFPDRFSGHQFPNYSSELNVNALLLGDSALYLCASSFRQGENSPLHFGNGTRLTVT.

This rearrangement joins TRBV13 to TRBJ2-3, with D uncertain. The CDR3 loop spans 14 amino acids. The V gene lost 2 bases and the J gene lost 2 bases, with 8 bases spanning the gap. Germline V gene data show CDR1 as PRHDT and CDR2 as FYEKMQ (reference sequence). The CDR3 region has the DNA TGTGCCAGCAGCTTATGGGTGTCCACAGATACGCAGTATTTT. Translating gives CASSLWVSTDTQYF.

V usage is TRBV19 and J usage is TRBJ1-1; 8 bases line up with TRBD1. Unmatched junction bases numbered 4, after V lost 4 bases and J lost 0 bases. CDR3 size: 15 residues. The germline V gene encodes CDR1 LNHDA and CDR2 SQIVND (reference sequence). The CDR3 DNA is TGTGCCAGTAGTACGAGACAGGGGATGAACACTGAAGCTTTCTTT. Translation gives CASSTRQGMNTEAFF.

CDR3 nucleotide sequence: TGTGCCAGCAGTGAGAGGGGACTAGCGGGATTAGGTGGGGCCAACGTCCTGACTTTC. Protein sequence: CASSERGLAGLGGANVLTF. The chain is built from TRBV2 and TRBJ2-6, with 13 bases fitting TRBD2. CDR1 is SNHLY, CDR2 FYNNEI, per germline. With 3 bases clipped from V and 3 bases from J, the junction kept 8 bases outside the gene matches. The CDR3 totals 19 residues.

A single count supports this clone. This sequence joins TRBV9 and TRBJ1-2; 9 nucleotides align to TRBD1. The CDR3 has 17 residues. The germline gives CDR1 SGDLS, CDR2 YYNGEE. With V trimmed by 4 bases and J by 0 bases, 10 bases remained unmatched. The CDR3 loop is CASSPLGTGPTNYGYTF. In DNA, the CDR3 is TGTGCCAGCAGCCCCCTAGGGACAGGGCCTACTAACTATGGCTACACCTTC.

The sample holds one count of this clone. V usage is TRBV21-1 and J usage is TRBJ1-1; the table assigns TRBD1, which was not confirmed against the DNA. TRBV21-1 is listed as a pseudogene. The CDR3 extends over 14 amino acids. CDR3 DNA sequence: TGTGCCAGCAGCATTCGACAGGGGACTCCTGAAGCTTTCTTT. Protein product: CASSIRQGTPEAFF.

This clone was counted between two and nine times. This chain joins TRBV5-1 and TRBJ2-7; 11 bases are a match to TRBD2. Germline assignment: CDR1 SGHRS and CDR2 YFSETQ. The CDR3 has 16 residues. The junction had 6 bases not matched to a gene; V was cut back by 4 bases and J by 0 bases. This chain's CDR3 is CASSRTSGFSSYEQYF. In DNA form, the CDR3 reads TGCGCCAGCAGCCGGACTAGCGGGTTTAGCTCCTACGAGCAGTACTTC.

The chain links TRBV7-9 to TRBJ1-1, with 7 bases identical to TRBD1. Germline assignment: CDR1 SEHNR and CDR2 FQNEAQ (reference sequence). The CDR3 length is 16 residues. The V segment lost 2 bases and the J segment 0 bases; nucleotides outside the gene matches: 6. CDR3 region: CASSLPETGMNTEAFF. The CDR3 DNA sequence: TGTGCCAGCAGCTTACCCGAGACAGGGATGAACACTGAAGCTTTCTTT.

The chain is built from TRBV4-2 and TRBJ1-1, with D possibly TRBD1 on 5 matching bases. Germline V gene lookup returns CDR1 LGHNA and CDR2 YNFKEQ. V was pared by 4 bases and J by 5 bases, with 17 bases between. The CDR3 covers 15 residues. CDR3 DNA sequence: TGTGCCAGCAGCCCCAGGGCCAGGGAGAGGACTGAAGCTTTCTTT. The encoded protein is CASSPRARERTEAFF.

This chain connects TRBV11-2 to TRBJ1-1, with a possible D match to TRBD1 (5 bases). The CDR3 loop spans 15 amino acids. Per the germline V gene, CDR1 is SGHAT and CDR2 is FQNNGV. V gave up 0 bases and J gave up 3 bases, with 11 bases separating them. The CDR3 DNA follows: TGTGCCAGCAGCTTAGATCTGGGGCGCGACACTGAAGCTTTCTTT. This encodes CASSLDLGRDTEAFF.

The chain recombines TRBV5-4 with TRBJ2-5, with D perhaps matching TRBD1 (7 bases). V gave up 3 bases and J gave up 8 bases, with 20 bases separating them. CDR1 and CDR2 (germline): SGHNT, YYREEE (reference sequence). The CDR3 has 15 residues. CDR3 loop: CASSWGDSGIGTQYF. CDR3 DNA sequence: TGTGCCAGCAGCTGGGGGGACAGCGGAATTGGAACCCAGTACTTC.

The chain joins TRBV10-3 to TRBJ2-7; a weak D match, TRBD1 (5 bases). Germline V CDR1 and CDR2: ENHRY, SYGVKD. The germline V and J ends were trimmed by 2 bases and 3 bases, with 17 bases remaining between them. The CDR3 length is 16 residues. This CDR3 is CAISEVGSGAIYEQYF. The CDR3, as DNA: TGTGCCATCAGTGAGGTCGGGTCTGGGGCAATCTACGAGCAGTACTTC.

This clone was found once. The V gene is TRBV11-1, the J gene TRBJ2-1; TRBD2 aligns across 8 bases. Germline V gene lookup returns CDR1 SGHAT and CDR2 FQDESV (reference sequence). Trimming cost V 3 bases and J 2 bases; bases outside gene matches: 6. The CDR3 length is 16 residues. The CDR3 sequence is CASSFGRAAPYNEQFF. The CDR3 region has the DNA TGTGCCAGCAGCTTCGGGAGGGCGGCCCCCTACAATGAGCAGTTCTTC.

The rearrangement joins TRBV9 to TRBJ1-5; 9 bases match TRBD1. Germline lookup yields CDR1 SGDLS and CDR2 YYNGEE. CDR3 length: 16 amino acids. J was trimmed by 4 bases and V by 3 bases; bases with no gene match: 8. The CDR3 DNA reads as TGTGCCAGCAGCGCTACAGGGGGCTTAGGAAATCAGCCCCAGCATTTT. Translation gives CASSATGGLGNQPQHF. Supplemented by reference TRBV9 and TRBJ1-5, the full variable domain reads DSGVTQTPKHLITATGQRVTLRCSPRSGDLSVYWYQQSLDQGLQFLIQYYNGEERAKGNILERFSAQQFPDLHSELNLSSLELGDSALYFCASSATGGLGNQPQHFGDGTRLSIL.

The chain is built from TRBV7-9 and TRBJ2-1; 10 bases are a match to TRBD2. Germline CDR1 SEHNR, CDR2 FQNEAQ (reference sequence). The CDR3 is 18 amino acids. Trimming at V came to 0 bases and at J to 6 bases, leaving 11 bases not matched to a gene. The CDR3 here is CASSLASGGHRIGNEQFF. CDR3 in DNA: TGTGCCAGCAGCTTAGCTAGCGGGGGGCACAGGATCGGCAATGAGCAGTTCTTC.

Remarks on this clone: The sample carries other DNA sequences with the same CDR3. The chain couples TRBV18 to TRBJ1-1; D is possibly TRBD1 (5 bases). The CDR3 spans 13 residues. The germline V and J ends were trimmed by 4 bases and 3 bases, with 9 bases remaining between them. CDR1 is KGHSH and CDR2 is LQKENI in the germline V gene. This CDR3 reads CASSLRGDTEAFF. CDR3 nucleotide sequence: TGTGCCAGCTCACTACGGGGGGACACTGAAGCTTTCTTT. Together with reference TRBV18 and TRBJ1-1, the CDR3 gives the full variable domain: NAGVMQNPRHLVRRRGQEARLRCSPMKGHSHVYWYRQLPEEGLKFMVYLQKENIIDESGMPKERFSAEFPKEGPSILRIQQVVRGDSAAYFCASSLRGDTEAFFGQGTRLTVV.

The J gene is TRBJ1-5, the V gene TRBV19, with a tentative D call TRBD1 (5 bases). Germline CDR1 and CDR2: LNHDA and SQIVND (reference sequence). This CDR3 spans 14 amino acids. Trimming cost V 3 bases and J 6 bases, with 12 bases left between them. CDR3 loop: CASSMSPGGQPQHF. CDR3 sequence (DNA): TGTGCCAGTAGTATGAGCCCCGGGGGTCAGCCCCAGCATTTT.

The V and J genes are TRBV30 and TRBJ2-6, with 7 bases aligning to TRBD1. J gave up 0 bases and V 6 bases, and 8 bases lay outside the gene matches. Germline V gene sequence: CDR1 GTSNPN, CDR2 SVGIG (reference sequence). The CDR3 runs 16 residues. CDR3 coding DNA: TGTGCCTGCACTCCGGGACAGATCTCTGGGGCCAACGTCCTGACTTTC. It translates to CACTPGQISGANVLTF.

The chain recombines TRBV7-8 with TRBJ2-1, with a tentative D call TRBD1 (6 bases). The CDR3 is 15 amino acids. Between the trimmed V and J ends, which lost 3 bases and 10 bases, there was a span of 19 bases. Per germline, CDR1 SGHVS and CDR2 FQNEAQ. This CDR3 is CASSFLNQGNSEQFF. As DNA, the CDR3 is TGTGCCAGCAGCTTCCTGAATCAGGGGAATAGCGAGCAGTTCTTC. The variable domain in full, completed from reference TRBV7-8 and TRBJ2-1, reads GAGVSQSPRYKVAKRGQDVALRCDPISGHVSLFWYQQALGQGPEFLTYFQNEAQLDKSGLPSDRFFAERPEGSVSTLKIQRTQQEDSAVYLCASSFLNQGNSEQFFGPGTRLTVL.

The rearrangement uses TRBV4-2 and TRBJ1-1; TRBD1 is a possible D gene (5 bases). Trimming cost V 4 bases and J 1 base, with 10 bases left between them. The CDR3 sequence is 14 residues long. Germline V gives CDR1 LGHNA, CDR2 YNFKEQ. CDR3 loop: CASSLAGSNTEAFF. The CDR3 DNA reads as TGTGCCAGCAGCCTCGCAGGGTCGAACACTGAAGCTTTCTTT.

The chain is built from TRBV3-1 (or the pseudogene TRBV3-2) and TRBJ2-1; D might be TRBD1 (6 bases). V was pared by 5 bases and J by 6 bases, with 20 bases between. The CDR3 is made up of 16 amino acids. The germline V gene has CDR1 LGHDT and CDR2 YNNKEL (reference sequence). The chain's CDR3 is CASSTRGRAPGNEQFF. For the CDR3, the DNA is TGTGCCAGCAGCACTAGGGGGAGAGCCCCAGGCAATGAGCAGTTCTTC.

The V gene is TRBV4-1, the J gene TRBJ1-4; a possible D gene is TRBD1 (5 bases). The length of the CDR3 is 16 residues. Germline assignment: CDR1 MGHRA and CDR2 YSYEKL. The V end was cut by 1 base, the J end by 8 bases, with 17 bases between. CDR3 protein: CASSQGSQGKREKLFF. In nucleotides, the CDR3 is TGCGCCAGCAGCCAAGGGTCTCAGGGTAAGCGGGAAAAACTGTTTTTT.

The gene calls are TRBV6-5 and TRBJ1-5; 7 nucleotides line up with TRBD1. This CDR3 has 12 residues. CDR1 and CDR2 from the germline V gene are MNHEY and SVGAGI. V shed 10 bases and J 5 bases; nucleotides not matched to a gene: 5. The chain's CDR3 is CAIQGMDQPQHF. The CDR3 DNA reads as TGTGCCATACAGGGGATGGATCAGCCCCAGCATTTT.